The TCR beta chain under discussion was sequenced for a study of blood T cell repertoires in COVID-19. Whole-study context: Samples taken during acute and convalescent COVID-19 were collected in the United States, Italy and Spain.

CDR1 is SEHNR and CDR2 is FQNEAQ in the germline V gene (reference sequence). This CDR3 has 15 residues. V shed 5 bases, J shed 4 bases, and the junction held 9 bases outside the gene matches. Participants were aged about 18 to 100 years from more than 20 US areas. Authors' data handling: Estimates of nucleated cell counts were drawn from the amplification of reference gene primers. Produced via immunoSEQ multiplex PCR; TCRdb's table is partial and in-frame only. V, J and clone size are those of that table, while D and trimming were read from the DNA. This table has roughly 430,000 clones, nearly 90% appearing once.

This TCR was sampled from a woman in her thirties or forties with acute COVID-19. The source material was PBMCs or T cells enriched from blood (not recorded which). The rearrangement links TRBV7-9 to TRBJ2-3, with 7 bases lining up with TRBD1. The CDR3 spells CASSTTGALADTQYF. For the CDR3, the DNA is TGTGCCAGCAGCACAACAGGGGCCCTAGCAGATACGCAGTATTTT.